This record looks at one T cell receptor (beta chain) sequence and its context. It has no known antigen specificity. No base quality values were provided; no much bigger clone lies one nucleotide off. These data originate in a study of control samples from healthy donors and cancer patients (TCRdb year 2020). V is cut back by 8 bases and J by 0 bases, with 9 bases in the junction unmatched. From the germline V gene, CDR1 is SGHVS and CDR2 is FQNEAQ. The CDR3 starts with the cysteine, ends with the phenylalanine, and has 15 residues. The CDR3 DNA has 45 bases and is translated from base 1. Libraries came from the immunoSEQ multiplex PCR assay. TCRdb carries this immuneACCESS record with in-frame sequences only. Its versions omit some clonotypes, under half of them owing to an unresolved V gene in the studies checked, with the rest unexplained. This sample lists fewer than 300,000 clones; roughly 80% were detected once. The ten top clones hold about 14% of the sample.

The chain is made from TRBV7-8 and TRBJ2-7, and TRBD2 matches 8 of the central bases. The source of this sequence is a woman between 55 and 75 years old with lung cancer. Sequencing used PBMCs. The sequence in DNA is TGTGCCAGCTGCACCGGGACTAGTAGCTCCTACGAGCAGTACTTC. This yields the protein CASCTGTSSSYEQYF.